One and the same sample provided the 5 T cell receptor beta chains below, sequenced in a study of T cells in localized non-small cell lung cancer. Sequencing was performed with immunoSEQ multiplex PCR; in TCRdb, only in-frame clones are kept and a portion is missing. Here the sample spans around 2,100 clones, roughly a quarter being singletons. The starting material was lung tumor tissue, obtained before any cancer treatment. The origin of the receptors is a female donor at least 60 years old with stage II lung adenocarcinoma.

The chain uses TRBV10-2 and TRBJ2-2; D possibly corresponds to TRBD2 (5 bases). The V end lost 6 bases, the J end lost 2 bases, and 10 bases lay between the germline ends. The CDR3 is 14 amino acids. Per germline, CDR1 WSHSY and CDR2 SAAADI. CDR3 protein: CASRLAPNTGELFF. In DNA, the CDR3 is TGCGCCAGCAGGCTAGCCCCCAACACCGGGGAGCTGTTTTTT.

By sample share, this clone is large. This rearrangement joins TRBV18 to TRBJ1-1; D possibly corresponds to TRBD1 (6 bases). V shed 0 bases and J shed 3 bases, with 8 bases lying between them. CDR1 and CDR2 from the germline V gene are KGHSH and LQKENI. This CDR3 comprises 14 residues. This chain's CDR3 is CASSPPRTDTEAFF. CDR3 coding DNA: TGTGCCAGCTCACCACCCCGGACAGACACTGAAGCTTTCTTT.

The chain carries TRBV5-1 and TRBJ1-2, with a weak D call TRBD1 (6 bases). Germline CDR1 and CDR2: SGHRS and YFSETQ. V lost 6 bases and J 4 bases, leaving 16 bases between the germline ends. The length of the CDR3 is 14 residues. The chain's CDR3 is CASKVSGAAYGYTF. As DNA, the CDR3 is TGCGCCAGCAAGGTTTCGGGGGCTGCCTATGGCTACACCTTC.

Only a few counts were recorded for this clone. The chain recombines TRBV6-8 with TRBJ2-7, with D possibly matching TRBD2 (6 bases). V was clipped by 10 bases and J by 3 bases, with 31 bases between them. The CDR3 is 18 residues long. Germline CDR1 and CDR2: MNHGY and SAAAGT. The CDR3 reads CATTSKGPGTAGFYEQYF. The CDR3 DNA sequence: TGTGCCACCACGTCGAAGGGGCCCGGGACCGCGGGGTTCTACGAGCAGTACTTC.

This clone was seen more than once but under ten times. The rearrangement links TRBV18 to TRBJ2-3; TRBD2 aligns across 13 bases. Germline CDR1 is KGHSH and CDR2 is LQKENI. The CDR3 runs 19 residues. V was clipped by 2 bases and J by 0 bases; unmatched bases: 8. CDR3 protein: CASSPKMGLAGFSTDTQYF. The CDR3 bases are TGTGCCAGCTCACCAAAGATGGGACTAGCGGGGTTCAGCACAGATACGCAGTATTTT.